Detailed here is one TCR beta chain. This sample was taken from a study of blood T cell repertoires in COVID-19. Sequencing used immunoSEQ multiplex PCR; TCRdb keeps in-frame clones, though not all of them. The table records around 340,000 clones, 80% to 90% of them present only once. Germline CDR1 and CDR2: SGHTA and FQGNSA. The CDR3 sequence is 17 residues long. Trimming left V 1 base short and J 1 base short, with 16 bases between. J is TRBJ1-1 and V is TRBV7-2; no firm D call. This clonotype originated in a woman between 40 and 55 years old with acute COVID-19. Sequenced sample: PBMCs or T cells enriched from blood (not recorded which). DNA of the CDR3: TGTGCCAGCAGCTTAGATGCGACCCGGTCAGGGAACACTGAAGCTTTCTTT. This sequence encodes CASSLDATRSGNTEAFF.